This TCR beta chain was identified during a study of stem cell transplantation in POMP-related autoinflammatory disease. Clones were read by immunoSEQ multiplex PCR, and TCRdb kept only the in-frame ones, dropping some. There are some 68,000 clones in the sample; approximately 90% occur only once, and more than 0.55% lies in the top ten. Germline loops: CDR1 SGHAT, CDR2 FQNNGV. The CDR3 is 14 residues long. V gave up 5 bases and J gave up 4 bases, with 12 bases separating them. V and J are TRBV11-2 and TRBJ2-4; D may be TRBD1 (6 bases). This TCR derives from a human patient with POMP-related autoinflammation and immune dysregulation (PRAID). These T cells may partly come from the graft donor. Sequencing was performed on CD4+ T cells from PBMCs, taken after stem cell transplantation. The CDR3 nucleotides read TGTGCCAGCAGCACAGGGACACCTAAAAACATTCAGTACTTC. Translating it yields CASSTGTPKNIQYF.